These T cell receptor beta chains were read from a single sample in a study of blood T cells in healthy people across ages. Each CDR3 protein gets one entry after TCRdb re-called the 5' RACE reads with MiXCR. The sample yields some 1.4 million distinct CDR3 sequences, approximately 38% seen once. Sequenced sample: blood. These receptors were collected from a woman under 30 in good health. Both conserved end residues are part of each CDR3. D genes are given only for firm matches. Where a row states a size, it is once, few, many or the class of an expanded clone; other rows omit it.

TRBD1,TRBJ1-2,.,TRBV3-1,CASSPPQGASGGYTF,TGTGCCAGCAGCCCACCACAGGGGGCGAGTGGAGGCTACACCTTC
.,TRBJ2-2,.,TRBV7-7,CASSQGASTGELFF,TGTGCTAGCAGCCAAGGGGCTTCCACCGGGGAGCTGTTTTTT
.,TRBJ2-4,.,TRBV20-1,CSAVENIQYF,TGCAGTGCGGTGGAAAACATTCAGTACTTC
.,TRBJ1-2,.,TRBV29-1,CSVPREGGYTF,TGCAGCGTTCCCAGGGAAGGAGGCTACACCTTC
.,TRBJ2-4,many,TRBV12-3/TRBV12-4,CASSLGVLAKNIQYF,TGTGCCAGCAGTTTAGGGGTGTTAGCCAAAAACATTCAGTACTTC
TRBD2,TRBJ2-1,.,TRBV11-2,CASSLSRFGWTSGLETNEQFF,TGTGCCAGCAGCCTTAGTCGGTTCGGGTGGACTAGCGGGCTAGAGACCAATGAGCAGTTCTTC
.,TRBJ1-1,.,TRBV20-1,CSAPGQGGDMGVAFF,TGCAGTGCCCCGGGACAAGGAGGAGATATGGGCGTAGCTTTCTTT
.,TRBJ1-1,.,TRBV20-1,CSARGSPVSSTEAFF,TGCAGTGCTAGAGGCTCGCCAGTTTCCTCCACTGAAGCTTTCTTT
.,TRBJ1-2,.,TRBV27,CASSPTPQASYGYTF,TGTGCCAGCAGTCCCACCCCACAGGCAAGCTATGGCTACACCTTC
.,TRBJ1-2,.,TRBV5-6,CASSLGTVGLYTF,TGTGCCAGCAGCTTGGGTACAGTGGGGCTCTACACCTTC
.,TRBJ2-3,.,TRBV10-3,CAISESAGDTQYF,TGTGCCATCAGTGAGTCCGCGGGGGATACGCAGTATTTT
TRBD1,TRBJ2-7,.,TRBV29-1,CSVGQDLSSYEQYF,TGCAGCGTCGGACAGGACCTGAGCTCCTACGAGCAGTACTTC
.,TRBJ2-3,few,TRBV11-3,CASSSEMADTQYF,TGTGCCAGCAGCTCCGAGATGGCAGATACGCAGTATTTT
.,TRBJ2-3,.,TRBV20-1,CSTGKGAGDTDTQYF,TGCAGTACTGGCAAAGGGGCCGGGGACACAGATACGCAGTATTTT
.,TRBJ2-5,few,TRBV6-6,CASTRGLGETQYF,TGTGCCAGCACTAGGGGGTTAGGAGAGACCCAGTACTTC
TRBD1,TRBJ2-5,.,TRBV10-3,CAISSPTTGQETQYF,TGTGCCATCAGTTCTCCCACGACAGGGCAAGAGACCCAGTACTTC
TRBD1,TRBJ2-1,.,TRBV14,CASSGDRLSYNEQFF,TGTGCCAGCAGCGGGGACAGGCTCTCCTACAATGAGCAGTTCTTC
.,TRBJ2-7,.,TRBV5-1,CASSLEGTGTEQYF,TGCGCCAGCAGCTTGGAGGGTACGGGGACCGAGCAGTACTTC
.,TRBJ2-5,few,TRBV6-1,CASPGSTYQETQYF,TGTGCCAGCCCCGGTAGTACCTACCAAGAGACCCAGTACTTC
.,TRBJ1-5,.,TRBV7-9,CASSLVGGNNQPQHF,TGTGCCAGCAGCTTAGTGGGGGGGAACAATCAGCCCCAGCATTTT
.,TRBJ2-7,.,TRBV7-2,CASSSRDIDVIEQYF,TGTGCCAGCAGCTCCCGGGACATAGATGTGATCGAGCAGTACTTC
.,TRBJ2-3,.,TRBV20-1,CSARDPMGSTDTQYF,TGCAGTGCTAGAGATCCGATGGGGAGCACAGATACGCAGTATTTT
.,TRBJ1-5,.,TRBV2,CASSELGGNLNQPQHF,TGTGCCAGCAGTGAGCTTGGGGGAAACCTTAATCAGCCCCAGCATTTT
.,TRBJ1-2,.,TRBV12-3/TRBV12-4,CASSRDETYGYTF,TGTGCCAGCAGCAGGGACGAGACCTATGGCTACACCTTC
.,TRBJ2-1,few,TRBV10-3,CAISESVGGATYNEQFF,TGTGCCATCAGTGAGTCGGTCGGCGGGGCAACCTACAATGAGCAGTTCTTC
TRBD2,TRBJ2-1,few,TRBV7-2,CASRIAGGVSNEQFF,TGTGCCAGCAGGATAGCGGGAGGGGTTAGCAATGAGCAGTTCTTC
TRBD2,TRBJ2-5,.,TRBV7-2,CASSQPGLAIETQYF,TGTGCCAGCAGCCAGCCGGGACTAGCTATTGAGACCCAGTACTTC
.,TRBJ2-2,.,TRBV7-7,CASSLGHGELTTGELFF,TGTGCCAGCAGCTTAGGTCATGGGGAATTGACCACCGGGGAGCTGTTTTTT
TRBD2,TRBJ2-6,few,TRBV12-3/TRBV12-4,CASSLRGGASSGANVLTF,TGTGCCAGCAGTTTACGCGGGGGGGCTAGCTCTGGGGCCAACGTCCTGACTTTC
.,TRBJ2-7,few,TRBV28,CASRGTVPLSYEQYF,TGTGCCAGCAGGGGGACCGTGCCCCTCTCCTACGAGCAGTACTTC
.,TRBJ1-2,many,TRBV10-3,CAISEGNYGYTF,TGTGCCATCTCCGAAGGCAACTATGGCTACACCTTC
TRBD1,TRBJ2-7,many,TRBV6-6,CASSSTGQGLTYEQYF,TGTGCCAGCAGTTCAACCGGACAGGGGCTAACCTACGAGCAGTACTTC
TRBD2,TRBJ2-3,.,TRBV19,CASTTAGGLTDTQYF,TGTGCCAGTACCACAGCGGGAGGGCTTACAGATACGCAGTATTTT
TRBD2,TRBJ2-7,.,TRBV30,CACPTSGSYNEQYF,TGTGCCTGCCCAACTAGCGGCTCCTACAATGAGCAGTACTTC
.,TRBJ2-7,few,TRBV5-1,CASSEGNRMGEQYF,TGCGCCAGCAGCGAAGGGAACCGGATGGGCGAGCAGTACTTC
TRBD2,TRBJ2-2,.,TRBV10-3,CAISAGTKNTGELFF,TGTGCCATCAGTGCCGGGACTAAGAACACCGGGGAGCTGTTTTTT
.,TRBJ2-7,few,TRBV16,CASSPIDSSYEQYF,TGTGCCAGCAGCCCAATTGACAGTTCCTACGAGCAGTACTTC
TRBD1,TRBJ1-2,.,TRBV4-1,CASSQLPTGAYGYTF,TGCGCCAGCAGCCAATTACCTACAGGGGCTTATGGCTACACCTTC
.,TRBJ2-6,.,TRBV6-1,CASRQRPDSLSGANVLTF,TGTGCCAGCAGACAGAGACCCGATTCGCTCTCTGGGGCCAACGTCCTGACTTTC
.,TRBJ1-5,few,TRBV7-8,CASSLRDYGQPQHF,TGTGCCAGCAGCCTCCGGGACTACGGCCAGCCCCAGCATTTT
TRBD2,TRBJ2-1,.,TRBV24-1,CATSDGTSGGPHGEQFF,TGTGCCACCAGTGATGGGACTAGCGGGGGGCCGCACGGGGAGCAGTTCTTC
.,TRBJ1-2,.,TRBV11-2,CASSLVWPGVYGYTF,TGTGCCAGCAGCTTAGTCTGGCCAGGGGTATATGGCTACACCTTC
TRBD2,TRBJ2-3,.,TRBV12-3/TRBV12-4,CASSLTGAGGDTQYF,TGTGCCAGCAGTCTCACCGGCGCGGGAGGCGATACGCAGTATTTT
.,TRBJ1-1,.,TRBV2,CASRGTFGNTEAFF,TGTGCCAGCAGGGGGACATTCGGGAACACTGAAGCTTTCTTT